A single sample is the source of the 8 T cell receptor beta chains below, sequenced in a study of cytomegalovirus exposure and HLA in healthy donors (TCRdb year 2017). Receptors were amplified or captured by the immunoSEQ multiplex PCR assay. For the multiplex PCR, a mixture combining 60 forward primers for TCR Vbeta segments and 13 reverse primers for TCR Jbeta segments was used. TCRdb carries this immuneACCESS record with in-frame sequences only. Its versions omit some clonotypes, under half of them owing to an unresolved V gene in the studies checked, with the rest unexplained. For this sample there are some 150,000 clones; 80% appear just once. In total, the top ten clones hold 9.5% to 15% of the sample. Sequenced: PBMCs. These receptors were obtained from a man younger than 45 in good health and CMV-seropositive.

Concerning this clone itself: Other DNA sequences of this sample code for an identical CDR3. The rearrangement uses TRBV29-1 and TRBJ2-7; 7 bases fit TRBD2. CDR1 SQVTM and CDR2 ANQGSEA come from the germline V gene. With V trimmed by 3 bases and J by 3 bases, 5 bases remained unmatched. The CDR3 loop spans 13 amino acids. CDR3: CSVEGGYGYEQYF. The CDR3 nucleotides read TGCAGCGTTGAGGGGGGGTATGGCTACGAGCAGTACTTC.

The chain couples TRBV5-4 to TRBJ2-7; the match to TRBD2 covers 13 bases. This CDR3 contains 17 residues. The V and J ends lost 3 bases and 0 bases, in that order; junction bases with no gene match: 6. Germline lookup yields CDR1 SGHNT and CDR2 YYREEE (reference sequence). CDR3 in amino acids: CASSSGLAGDLSYEQYF. The CDR3 DNA sequence: TGTGCCAGCAGCTCAGGACTAGCGGGAGACCTCTCCTACGAGCAGTACTTC.

This clone was detected only once. J is TRBJ2-3 and V is TRBV7-3; tentative D call: TRBD1 (5 bases). This CDR3 contains 15 residues. CDR1 is SGHTA, CDR2 FQGTGA, per germline. The ends were cut back, 5 bases at V and 2 bases at J, with 14 bases in the middle. The CDR3 spells CASSPRGGDTDTQYF. CDR3 nucleotide sequence: TGTGCCAGCAGCCCTAGGGGCGGTGACACAGATACGCAGTATTTT.

This chain connects TRBV5-1 to TRBJ2-3; TRBD2 aligns across 10 bases. J gave up 4 bases and V 3 bases, and 8 bases lay outside the gene matches. The germline gives CDR1 SGHRS, CDR2 YFSETQ. The CDR3 consists of 16 residues. The CDR3 region is CASSSGNGLAADTQYF. The CDR3 bases are TGCGCCAGCAGCTCGGGGAACGGACTAGCGGCAGATACGCAGTATTTT.

J is TRBJ1-4 and V is TRBV19; D is unresolved. The V gene's germline CDR1 is LNHDA and CDR2 SQIVND (reference sequence). This CDR3 has 16 amino acids. Between the trimmed V and J ends, which lost 3 bases and 5 bases, there was a span of 16 bases. DNA for the CDR3: TGTGCCAGTAGTATTGGGCAGGATCCGAGAAATGAAAAACTGTTTTTT. Its protein is CASSIGQDPRNEKLFF.

This clone was seen just once. The chain is built from TRBV30 and TRBJ1-2; D is undetermined. Between the trimmed V and J ends, which lost 2 bases and 5 bases, there was a span of 3 bases. This CDR3 is built from 10 residues. Per germline, CDR1 GTSNPN and CDR2 SVGIG (reference sequence). The CDR3 sequence: CAWSSYGYTF. As DNA, the CDR3 is TGTGCCTGGAGTTCGTATGGCTACACCTTC.

This clone appeared a few times. The J gene is TRBJ1-1, the V gene TRBV29-1, with 10 bases fitting TRBD1. Germline V lookup: CDR1 SQVTM, CDR2 ANQGSEA. The CDR3 consists of 13 residues. V trimming: 6 bases; J trimming: 6 bases; junction bases outside the gene matches: 7. CDR3 nucleotides: TGCAGCGTGTGGACAGGGGGTGATTCTGAAGCTTTCTTT. This sequence encodes CSVWTGGDSEAFF.

The chain couples TRBV10-1 to TRBJ2-1; TRBD1 is a possible D gene (5 bases). The CDR3 extends over 14 amino acids. Germline V gives CDR1 WNHNN, CDR2 SYGVQD (reference sequence). The V gene lost 0 bases and the J gene lost 8 bases, with 11 bases spanning the gap. CDR3 sequence reads: CASSESRGLDEQFF. In DNA form, the CDR3 reads TGCGCCAGCAGTGAGTCTAGGGGTCTGGATGAGCAGTTCTTC.